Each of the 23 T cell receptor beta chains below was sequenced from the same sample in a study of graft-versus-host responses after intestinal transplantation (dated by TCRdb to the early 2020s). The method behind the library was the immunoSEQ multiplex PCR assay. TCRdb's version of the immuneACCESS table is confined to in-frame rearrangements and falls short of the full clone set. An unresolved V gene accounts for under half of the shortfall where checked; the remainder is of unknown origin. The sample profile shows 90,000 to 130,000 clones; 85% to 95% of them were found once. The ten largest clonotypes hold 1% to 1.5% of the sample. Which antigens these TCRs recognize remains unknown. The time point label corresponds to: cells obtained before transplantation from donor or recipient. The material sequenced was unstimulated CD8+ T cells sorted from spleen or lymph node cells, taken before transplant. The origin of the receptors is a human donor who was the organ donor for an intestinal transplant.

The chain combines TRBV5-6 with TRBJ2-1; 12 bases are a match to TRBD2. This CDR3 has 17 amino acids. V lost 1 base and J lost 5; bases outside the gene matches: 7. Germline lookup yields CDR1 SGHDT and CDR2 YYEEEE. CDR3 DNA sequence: TGTGCCAGCAGCTTGCTGACTAGCGGGAGAGTGGACAATGAGCAGTTCTTC. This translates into CASSLLTSGRVDNEQFF. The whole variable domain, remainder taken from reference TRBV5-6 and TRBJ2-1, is DAGVTQSPTHLIKTRGQQVTLRCSPKSGHDTVSWYQQALGQGPQFIFQYYEEEERQRGNFPDRFSGHQFPNYSSELNVNALLLGDSALYLCASSLLTSGRVDNEQFFGPGTRLTVL.

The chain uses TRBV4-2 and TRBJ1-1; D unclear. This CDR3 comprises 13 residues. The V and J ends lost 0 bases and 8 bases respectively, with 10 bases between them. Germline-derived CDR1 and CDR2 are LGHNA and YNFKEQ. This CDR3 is CASSQEGIPEAFF. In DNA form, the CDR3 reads TGTGCCAGCAGCCAAGAGGGGATTCCCGAAGCTTTCTTT.

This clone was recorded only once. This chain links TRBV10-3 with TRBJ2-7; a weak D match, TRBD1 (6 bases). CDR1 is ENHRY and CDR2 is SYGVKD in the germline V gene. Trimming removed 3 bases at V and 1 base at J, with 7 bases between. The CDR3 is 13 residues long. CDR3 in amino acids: CAISDRGSYEQYF. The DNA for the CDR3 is TGTGCCATCAGTGACAGGGGTTCCTACGAGCAGTACTTC.

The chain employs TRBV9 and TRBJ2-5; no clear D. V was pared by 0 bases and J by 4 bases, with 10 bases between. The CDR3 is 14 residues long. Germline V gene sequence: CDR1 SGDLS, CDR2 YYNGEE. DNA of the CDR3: TGTGCCAGCAGCGTAGGGGGTAGCCGAGAGACCCAGTACTTC. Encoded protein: CASSVGGSRETQYF.

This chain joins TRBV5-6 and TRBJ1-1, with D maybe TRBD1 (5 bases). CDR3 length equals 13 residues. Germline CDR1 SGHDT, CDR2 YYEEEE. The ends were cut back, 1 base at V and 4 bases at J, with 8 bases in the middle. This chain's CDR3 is CASSLRGGTEAFF. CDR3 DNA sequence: TGTGCCAGCAGCTTGCGGGGGGGCACTGAAGCTTTCTTT.

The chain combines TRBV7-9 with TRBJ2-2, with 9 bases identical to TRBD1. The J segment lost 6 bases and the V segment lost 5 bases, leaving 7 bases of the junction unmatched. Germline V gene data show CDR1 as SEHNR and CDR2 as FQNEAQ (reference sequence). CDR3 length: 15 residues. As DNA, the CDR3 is TGTGCCAGCAGCCAGTCCCGGGACAGGGCCGGGGAGCTGTTTTTT. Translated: CASSQSRDRAGELFF.

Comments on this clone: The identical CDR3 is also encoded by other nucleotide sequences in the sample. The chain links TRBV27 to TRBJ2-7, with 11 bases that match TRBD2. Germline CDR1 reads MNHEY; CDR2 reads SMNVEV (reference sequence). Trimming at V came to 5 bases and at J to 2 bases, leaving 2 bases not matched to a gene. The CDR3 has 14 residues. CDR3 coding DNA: TGTGCCAGCAGTCTAGCGGGAGGCCCCTACGAGCAGTACTTC. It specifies CASSLAGGPYEQYF.

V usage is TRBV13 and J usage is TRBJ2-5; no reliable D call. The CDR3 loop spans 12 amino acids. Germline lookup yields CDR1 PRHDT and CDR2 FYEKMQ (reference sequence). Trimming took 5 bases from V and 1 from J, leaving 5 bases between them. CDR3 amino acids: CASSTPQETQYF. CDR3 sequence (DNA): TGTGCCAGCAGCACCCCCCAAGAGACCCAGTACTTC. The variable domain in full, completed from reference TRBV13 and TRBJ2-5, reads AAGVIQSPRHLIKEKRETATLKCYPIPRHDTVYWYQQGPGQDPQFLISFYEKMQSDKGSIPDRFSAQQFSDYHSELNMSSLELGDSALYFCASSTPQETQYFGPGTRLLVL.

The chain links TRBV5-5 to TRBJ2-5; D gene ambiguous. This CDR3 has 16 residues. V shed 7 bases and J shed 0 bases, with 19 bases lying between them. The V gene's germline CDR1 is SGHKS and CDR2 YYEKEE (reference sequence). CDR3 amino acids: CASGPVLMDYQETQYF. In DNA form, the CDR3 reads TGTGCCAGCGGCCCCGTTCTTATGGATTACCAAGAGACCCAGTACTTC.

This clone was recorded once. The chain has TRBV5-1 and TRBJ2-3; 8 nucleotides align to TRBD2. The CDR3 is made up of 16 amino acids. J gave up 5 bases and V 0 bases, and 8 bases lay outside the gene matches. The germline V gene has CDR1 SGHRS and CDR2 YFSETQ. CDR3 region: CASSLDMLREVDTQYF. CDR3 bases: TGCGCCAGCAGCTTGGATATGCTGCGGGAGGTAGATACGCAGTATTTT.

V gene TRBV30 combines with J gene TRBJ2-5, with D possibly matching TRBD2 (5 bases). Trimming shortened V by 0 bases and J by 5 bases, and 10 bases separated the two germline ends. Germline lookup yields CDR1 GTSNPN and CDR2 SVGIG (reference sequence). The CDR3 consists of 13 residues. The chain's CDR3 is CAWSVDGEETQYF. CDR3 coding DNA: TGTGCCTGGAGTGTGGACGGGGAGGAGACCCAGTACTTC.

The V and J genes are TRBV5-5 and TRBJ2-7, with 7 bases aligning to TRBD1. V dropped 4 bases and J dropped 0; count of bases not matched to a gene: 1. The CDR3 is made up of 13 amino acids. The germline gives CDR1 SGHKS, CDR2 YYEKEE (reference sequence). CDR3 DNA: TGTGCCAGCAGCGGGGACAGCTCCTACGAGCAGTACTTC. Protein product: CASSGDSSYEQYF.

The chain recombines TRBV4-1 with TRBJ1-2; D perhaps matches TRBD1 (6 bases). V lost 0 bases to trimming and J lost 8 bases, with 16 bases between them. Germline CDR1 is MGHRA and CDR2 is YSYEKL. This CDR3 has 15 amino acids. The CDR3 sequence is CASSQDGRGWYGYTF. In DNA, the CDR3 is TGCGCCAGCAGCCAAGATGGCAGGGGATGGTACGGCTACACCTTC.

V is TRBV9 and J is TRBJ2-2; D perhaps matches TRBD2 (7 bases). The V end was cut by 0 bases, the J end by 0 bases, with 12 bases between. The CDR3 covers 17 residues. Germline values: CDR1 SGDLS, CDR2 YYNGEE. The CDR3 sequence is CASSVAWEGANTGELFF. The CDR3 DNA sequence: TGTGCCAGCAGCGTAGCTTGGGAGGGGGCGAACACCGGGGAGCTGTTTTTT.

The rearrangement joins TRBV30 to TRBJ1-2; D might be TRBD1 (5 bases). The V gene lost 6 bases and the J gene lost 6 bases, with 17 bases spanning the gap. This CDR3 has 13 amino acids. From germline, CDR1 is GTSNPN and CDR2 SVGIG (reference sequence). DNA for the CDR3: TGTGCCTGCTCCCGTGGGGGGGGAGATGGCTACACCTTC. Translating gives CACSRGGGDGYTF.

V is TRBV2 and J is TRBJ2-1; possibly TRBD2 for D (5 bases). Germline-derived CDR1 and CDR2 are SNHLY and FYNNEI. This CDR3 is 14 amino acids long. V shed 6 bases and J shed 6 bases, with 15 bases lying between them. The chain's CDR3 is CASRSTDYFNEQFF. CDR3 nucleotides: TGTGCCAGCAGGTCGACTGACTATTTCAATGAGCAGTTCTTC.

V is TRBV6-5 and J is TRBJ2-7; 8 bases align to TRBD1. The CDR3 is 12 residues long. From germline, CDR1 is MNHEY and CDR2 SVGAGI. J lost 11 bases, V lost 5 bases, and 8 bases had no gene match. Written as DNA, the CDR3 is TGTGCCAGCAGTACAGGGGGTTGGTGGAAGTACTTC. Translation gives CASSTGGWWKYF.

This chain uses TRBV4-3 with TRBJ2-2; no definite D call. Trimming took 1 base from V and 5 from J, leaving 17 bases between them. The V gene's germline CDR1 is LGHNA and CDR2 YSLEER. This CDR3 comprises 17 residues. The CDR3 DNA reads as TGCGCCAGCAGCCAAGGTTTGGGCCTAAGTGTTACCGGGGAGCTGTTTTTT. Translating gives CASSQGLGLSVTGELFF.

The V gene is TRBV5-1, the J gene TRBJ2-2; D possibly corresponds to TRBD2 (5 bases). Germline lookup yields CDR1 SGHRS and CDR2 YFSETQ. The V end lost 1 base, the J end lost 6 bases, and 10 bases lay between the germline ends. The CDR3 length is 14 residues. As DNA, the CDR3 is TGCGCCAGCAGCTTGTCCCTAGCCGCCGGGGAGCTGTTTTTT. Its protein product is CASSLSLAAGELFF. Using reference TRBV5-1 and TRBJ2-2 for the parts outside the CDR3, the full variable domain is KAGVTQTPRYLIKTRGQQVTLSCSPISGHRSVSWYQQTPGQGLQFLFEYFSETQRNKGNFPGRFSGRQFSNSRSEMNVSTLELGDSALYLCASSLSLAAGELFFGEGSRLTVL.

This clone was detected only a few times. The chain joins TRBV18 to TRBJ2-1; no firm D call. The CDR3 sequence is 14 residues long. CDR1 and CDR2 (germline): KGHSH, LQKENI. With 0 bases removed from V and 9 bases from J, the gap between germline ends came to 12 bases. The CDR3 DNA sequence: TGTGCCAGCTCACCACCGGTAGGTAGCTCTGAGCAGTTCTTC. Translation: CASSPPVGSSEQFF.

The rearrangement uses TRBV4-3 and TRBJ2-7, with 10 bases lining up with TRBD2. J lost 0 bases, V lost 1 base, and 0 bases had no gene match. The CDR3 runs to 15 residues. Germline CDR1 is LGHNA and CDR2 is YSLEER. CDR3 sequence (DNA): TGCGCCAGCAGCCAAGCTAGCGGGGGCTCCTACGAGCAGTACTTC. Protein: CASSQASGGSYEQYF.

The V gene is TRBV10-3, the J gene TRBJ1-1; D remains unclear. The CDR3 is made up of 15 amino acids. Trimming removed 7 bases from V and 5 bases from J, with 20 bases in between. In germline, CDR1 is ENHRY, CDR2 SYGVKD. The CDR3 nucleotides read TGTGCCATCACCTCACGAGAGGGTTTGCGGACTGAAGCTTTCTTT. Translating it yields CAITSREGLRTEAFF.

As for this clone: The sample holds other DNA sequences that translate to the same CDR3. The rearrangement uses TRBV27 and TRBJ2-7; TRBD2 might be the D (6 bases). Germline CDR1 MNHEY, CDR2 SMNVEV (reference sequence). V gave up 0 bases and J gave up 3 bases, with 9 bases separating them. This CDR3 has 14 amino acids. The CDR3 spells CASSLSGGLYEQYF. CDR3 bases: TGTGCCAGCAGTTTATCGGGGGGACTCTACGAGCAGTACTTC.